This note documents a single TCR beta chain sequence. The sample originates from a study of graft-versus-host responses after intestinal transplantation. Sequencing was performed with immunoSEQ multiplex PCR; in TCRdb, only in-frame clones are kept and a portion is missing. The data contain 65,000 to 85,000 clones, approximately 92% of them seen just once; the ten biggest clones take up around 7%. The CDR3 extends over 13 amino acids. The germline CDR1 and CDR2 sequences are SQVTM and ANQGSEA. V was shortened by 5 bases and J by 6 bases, with 14 bases between the two germline ends. The sequence was collected from a human patient who received an intestinal transplant, so some T cells may come from the graft donor. The source material was bone marrow, sampled roughly 110 weeks after intestinal transplantation. The chain joins TRBV29-1 to TRBJ2-1; no reliable D call. CDR3 protein: CSVWDYSPNEQFF. The DNA for the CDR3 is TGCAGCGTTTGGGATTACAGTCCCAATGAGCAGTTCTTC.